These T cell receptor beta chains were read from a single sample in a study of blood T cell repertoires in COVID-19. Data came from immunoSEQ multiplex PCR; TCRdb stores just in-frame clones and leaves some out. The sample has about 250,000 clones, 85% to 90% seen once; the top ten hold about 1.7%. The sequenced material came from PBMCs or T cells enriched from blood (not recorded which). These TCRs come from a man aged 35 to 55 who had recovered from COVID-19. Each CDR3 is given with its conserved first and last residue. Fields, in order: J gene, CDR3 length, clone size, D gene, V gene, CDR3 protein, CDR3 DNA. D genes are given only for firm matches. Clone size is not always given. Where it is, it says once, few, many or a class for expanded clones.

j_call: TRBJ1-4
cdr3_length: 14
clone_size: NA
d_call: TRBD1
v_call: TRBV28
cdr3_aa: CASSHTDRNEKLFF
cdr3_nt: TGTGCCAGCAGTCACACGGACAGGAATGAAAAACTGTTTTTT

j_call: TRBJ1-1
cdr3_length: 14
clone_size: NA
d_call: NA
v_call: TRBV7-9
cdr3_aa: CASSSTPLNTEAFF
cdr3_nt: TGTGCCAGCAGCTCGACACCCCTGAACACTGAAGCTTTCTTT

j_call: TRBJ1-1
cdr3_length: 13
clone_size: NA
d_call: NA
v_call: TRBV3-1/TRBV3-2
cdr3_aa: CASSQAARGKAFF
cdr3_nt: TGTGCCAGCAGCCAAGCGGCCCGGGGTAAAGCTTTCTTT

j_call: TRBJ1-5
cdr3_length: 15
clone_size: NA
d_call: NA
v_call: TRBV7-9
cdr3_aa: CASSLSDSRGQPQHF
cdr3_nt: TGTGCCAGCAGCTTATCTGACTCCCGGGGGCAGCCCCAGCATTTT

j_call: TRBJ1-2
cdr3_length: 15
clone_size: few
d_call: TRBD1
v_call: TRBV13
cdr3_aa: CASSLPMTGAYGYTF
cdr3_nt: TGTGCCAGCAGCTTACCGATGACAGGGGCCTATGGCTACACCTTC

j_call: TRBJ1-1
cdr3_length: 12
clone_size: once
d_call: NA
v_call: TRBV5-6
cdr3_aa: CASSLVRGEAFF
cdr3_nt: TGTGCCAGCAGCTTGGTAAGGGGTGAAGCTTTCTTT

j_call: TRBJ2-3
cdr3_length: 14
clone_size: NA
d_call: NA
v_call: TRBV28
cdr3_aa: CASSESGDADTQYF
cdr3_nt: TGTGCCAGCAGTGAGTCGGGAGACGCAGATACGCAGTATTTT

j_call: TRBJ1-5
cdr3_length: 16
clone_size: NA
d_call: TRBD1
v_call: TRBV19
cdr3_aa: CASSSPGQISNQPQHF
cdr3_nt: TGTGCCAGTAGCAGTCCGGGACAGATCTCCAATCAGCCCCAGCATTTT

j_call: TRBJ1-3
cdr3_length: 16
clone_size: NA
d_call: NA
v_call: TRBV27
cdr3_aa: CASSLVRTNSGNTIYF
cdr3_nt: TGTGCCAGCAGTTTGGTCAGAACGAACTCTGGAAACACCATATATTTT

j_call: TRBJ2-3
cdr3_length: 16
clone_size: NA
d_call: NA
v_call: TRBV24-1
cdr3_aa: CATSDPYRGSTDTQYF
cdr3_nt: TGTGCCACCAGTGATCCCTACCGCGGGAGCACAGATACGCAGTATTTT

j_call: TRBJ1-4
cdr3_length: 16
clone_size: NA
d_call: NA
v_call: TRBV5-4
cdr3_aa: CAAGGGSTTTNEKLFF
cdr3_nt: TGTGCCGCGGGGGGAGGGAGCACAACAACTAATGAAAAACTGTTTTTT

j_call: TRBJ2-1
cdr3_length: 14
clone_size: NA
d_call: NA
v_call: TRBV28
cdr3_aa: CASRPPGLNNEQFF
cdr3_nt: TGTGCCAGCAGACCACCGGGACTGAACAATGAGCAGTTCTTC

j_call: TRBJ1-1
cdr3_length: 15
clone_size: NA
d_call: NA
v_call: TRBV7-9
cdr3_aa: CASSLGGGRITEAFF
cdr3_nt: TGTGCCAGCAGCTTAGGTGGGGGCCGTATCACTGAAGCTTTCTTT

j_call: TRBJ1-2
cdr3_length: 15
clone_size: NA
d_call: NA
v_call: TRBV11-2
cdr3_aa: CASSLTGPINYGYTF
cdr3_nt: TGTGCCAGCAGCTTAACAGGCCCGATAAACTATGGCTACACCTTC

j_call: TRBJ1-4
cdr3_length: 16
clone_size: NA
d_call: NA
v_call: TRBV5-8
cdr3_aa: CASSFSTGFANEKLFF
cdr3_nt: TGTGCCAGCAGCTTTAGCACAGGGTTCGCTAATGAAAAACTGTTTTTT

j_call: TRBJ2-7
cdr3_length: 15
clone_size: NA
d_call: NA
v_call: TRBV9
cdr3_aa: CASSVAEGNSYEQYF
cdr3_nt: TGTGCCAGCAGCGTAGCGGAGGGAAACTCCTACGAGCAGTACTTC

j_call: TRBJ2-7
cdr3_length: 13
clone_size: NA
d_call: TRBD1
v_call: TRBV9
cdr3_aa: CASSYGTGGEQYF
cdr3_nt: TGTGCCAGCAGCTACGGGACAGGGGGCGAGCAGTACTTC

j_call: TRBJ1-4
cdr3_length: 15
clone_size: NA
d_call: TRBD1
v_call: TRBV7-9
cdr3_aa: CASSSKGGFGEKLFF
cdr3_nt: TGTGCCAGCAGCTCGAAAGGGGGCTTCGGTGAAAAACTGTTTTTT

j_call: TRBJ2-1
cdr3_length: 13
clone_size: NA
d_call: TRBD2
v_call: TRBV29-1
cdr3_aa: CSSPGLAPNEQFF
cdr3_nt: TGCAGCTCTCCGGGACTAGCTCCAAATGAGCAGTTCTTC

j_call: TRBJ2-7
cdr3_length: 13
clone_size: NA
d_call: NA
v_call: TRBV7-2
cdr3_aa: CASRDSVQYEQYF
cdr3_nt: TGTGCCAGCAGGGACAGTGTTCAATACGAGCAGTACTTC

j_call: TRBJ1-2
cdr3_length: 16
clone_size: few
d_call: NA
v_call: TRBV18
cdr3_aa: CASSNEIMEATGGYTF
cdr3_nt: TGTGCCAGCTCTAACGAGATCATGGAGGCCACGGGTGGCTACACCTTC

j_call: TRBJ2-1
cdr3_length: 14
clone_size: once
d_call: TRBD2
v_call: TRBV2
cdr3_aa: CASSRLAGHNEQFF
cdr3_nt: TGTGCCAGCAGCAGACTAGCGGGACACAATGAGCAGTTCTTC

j_call: TRBJ2-7
cdr3_length: 14
clone_size: once
d_call: NA
v_call: TRBV7-3
cdr3_aa: CASSPRGGSYEQYF
cdr3_nt: TGTGCCAGCAGCCCCAGGGGTGGTTCCTACGAGCAGTACTTC

j_call: TRBJ2-1
cdr3_length: 14
clone_size: NA
d_call: TRBD2
v_call: TRBV9
cdr3_aa: CASSPRGVYNEQFF
cdr3_nt: TGTGCCAGCAGCCCTCGGGGGGTCTACAATGAGCAGTTCTTC

j_call: TRBJ2-3
cdr3_length: 18
clone_size: NA
d_call: TRBD2
v_call: TRBV10-3
cdr3_aa: CAIRMTSGITHSTDTQYF
cdr3_nt: TGTGCCATCAGAATGACTAGCGGGATCACCCATAGCACAGATACGCAGTATTTT

j_call: TRBJ2-4
cdr3_length: 14
clone_size: once
d_call: TRBD2
v_call: TRBV6-2/TRBV6-3
cdr3_aa: CASRPSGDGNIQYF
cdr3_nt: TGTGCCAGCAGGCCTAGCGGGGATGGGAACATTCAGTACTTC

j_call: TRBJ2-1
cdr3_length: 13
clone_size: NA
d_call: TRBD1
v_call: TRBV6-5
cdr3_aa: CASRQGLHNEQFF
cdr3_nt: TGTGCCAGCAGACAGGGGCTTCACAATGAGCAGTTCTTC

j_call: TRBJ2-3
cdr3_length: 14
clone_size: NA
d_call: NA
v_call: TRBV6-5
cdr3_aa: CASSYGGSTDTQYF
cdr3_nt: TGTGCCAGCAGTTATGGGGGGAGCACAGATACGCAGTATTTT

j_call: TRBJ2-7
cdr3_length: 12
clone_size: NA
d_call: NA
v_call: TRBV29-1
cdr3_aa: CSVAGGGYEQYF
cdr3_nt: TGCAGCGTTGCCGGGGGTGGCTACGAGCAGTACTTC

j_call: TRBJ1-1
cdr3_length: 16
clone_size: once
d_call: TRBD1
v_call: TRBV18
cdr3_aa: CASSPREGQGNTEAFF
cdr3_nt: TGTGCCAGCTCACCACGGGAGGGACAGGGCAACACTGAAGCTTTCTTT

j_call: TRBJ2-2
cdr3_length: 14
clone_size: NA
d_call: NA
v_call: TRBV24-1
cdr3_aa: CATSDPNGTGELFF
cdr3_nt: TGTGCCACCAGTGATCCGAACGGGACCGGGGAGCTGTTTTTT

j_call: TRBJ1-3
cdr3_length: 14
clone_size: NA
d_call: NA
v_call: TRBV4-2
cdr3_aa: CASSQWGGRDTIYF
cdr3_nt: TGTGCCAGCAGCCAGTGGGGGGGACGCGACACCATATATTTT

j_call: TRBJ2-1
cdr3_length: 16
clone_size: NA
d_call: NA
v_call: TRBV9
cdr3_aa: CASSVSGLSSYNEQFF
cdr3_nt: TGTGCCAGCAGCGTCAGCGGACTCAGCTCCTACAATGAGCAGTTCTTC

j_call: TRBJ1-3
cdr3_length: 17
clone_size: NA
d_call: TRBD1
v_call: TRBV16
cdr3_aa: CASSQVGTGRSGNTIYF
cdr3_nt: TGTGCCAGCAGCCAAGTGGGGACAGGGCGGTCTGGAAACACCATATATTTT

j_call: TRBJ1-2
cdr3_length: 12
clone_size: NA
d_call: NA
v_call: TRBV29-1
cdr3_aa: CSVLGQGYGYTF
cdr3_nt: TGCAGCGTTCTTGGGCAGGGCTATGGCTACACCTTC

j_call: TRBJ2-3
cdr3_length: 16
clone_size: NA
d_call: TRBD1
v_call: TRBV9
cdr3_aa: CASSVPDRGGTDTQYF
cdr3_nt: TGTGCCAGCAGCGTTCCCGACAGGGGGGGCACAGATACGCAGTATTTT

j_call: TRBJ1-5
cdr3_length: 13
clone_size: NA
d_call: NA
v_call: TRBV10-3
cdr3_aa: CAISRDFNQPQHF
cdr3_nt: TGTGCCATCAGCCGGGATTTCAATCAGCCCCAGCATTTT

j_call: TRBJ1-1
cdr3_length: 15
clone_size: NA
d_call: NA
v_call: TRBV7-2
cdr3_aa: CASSPRINFDTEAFF
cdr3_nt: TGTGCCAGCAGCCCACGTATTAACTTTGACACTGAAGCTTTCTTT

j_call: TRBJ2-6
cdr3_length: 17
clone_size: NA
d_call: NA
v_call: TRBV4-3
cdr3_aa: CASSQDGGGTGANVLTF
cdr3_nt: TGCGCCAGCAGCCAAGATGGAGGGGGCACTGGGGCCAACGTCCTGACTTTC